A selection of T cell receptor beta chains follows, all from one sample in a study of TIL therapy for anti-PD-1-resistant metastatic lung cancer. Using immunoSEQ multiplex PCR, the repertoire was profiled, and TCRdb retains in-frame clones only, with some absent. The sample lists some 6,300 clones, over 65% occurring once. Source: tumor tissue, taken at baseline. These TCRs come from a person between 25 and 79 years old with non-small cell lung cancer. The CDR3 runs from the conserved cysteine through the conserved F or W. D genes are given only for firm matches. Not every row has a clone size; where given, it reads once, few, many or a size class.

CDR3aa: CSASNSGRNNEQFF; CDR3nt: TGCAGTGCTAGTAATAGCGGGAGAAACAATGAGCAGTTCTTC; d_gene: TRBD2; v_gene: TRBV20-1; j_gene: TRBJ2-1; abundance: .
CDR3aa: CAWSVYGATNEKLFF; CDR3nt: TGTGCCTGGAGTGTTTACGGGGCAACTAATGAAAAACTGTTTTTT; d_gene: .; v_gene: TRBV30; j_gene: TRBJ1-4; abundance: .
CDR3aa: CASSPEQFLNTEAFF; CDR3nt: TGTGCCAGCTCGCCCGAACAGTTTTTAAACACTGAAGCTTTCTTT; d_gene: .; v_gene: TRBV18; j_gene: TRBJ1-1; abundance: .
CDR3aa: CASSVDESGTGGYSYEQYF; CDR3nt: TGTGCCAGCAGCGTAGATGAATCCGGGACAGGGGGCTACTCCTACGAGCAGTACTTC; d_gene: TRBD1; v_gene: TRBV9; j_gene: TRBJ2-7; abundance: large
CDR3aa: CASSLEADYGYTF; CDR3nt: TGTGCCAGCAGCTTGGAGGCGGACTATGGCTACACCTTC; d_gene: .; v_gene: TRBV5-4; j_gene: TRBJ1-2; abundance: .
CDR3aa: CSASGRRSSNQPQHF; CDR3nt: TGCAGTGCTAGTGGTCGGAGGTCGAGCAATCAGCCCCAGCATTTT; d_gene: .; v_gene: TRBV20-1; j_gene: TRBJ1-5; abundance: few
CDR3aa: CASSQDRVPRRLFF; CDR3nt: TGCGCCAGCAGCCAAGACAGGGTGCCTCGACGGTTGTTTTTT; d_gene: .; v_gene: TRBV4-3; j_gene: TRBJ1-4; abundance: .
CDR3aa: CASSLGVRGTDTQYF; CDR3nt: TGCGCCAGCAGCTTGGGGGTTCGGGGTACAGATACGCAGTATTTT; d_gene: .; v_gene: TRBV5-1; j_gene: TRBJ2-3; abundance: .
CDR3aa: CASSLEFGGAGYGYTF; CDR3nt: TGTGCCAGCAGCTTGGAATTCGGGGGCGCCGGCTATGGCTACACCTTC; d_gene: .; v_gene: TRBV5-4; j_gene: TRBJ1-2; abundance: .
CDR3aa: CAISQPGLAVETQYF; CDR3nt: TGTGCCATCAGTCAACCGGGACTAGCGGTAGAGACCCAGTACTTC; d_gene: TRBD2; v_gene: TRBV10-3; j_gene: TRBJ2-5; abundance: .
CDR3aa: CASRYRGSDSPLHF; CDR3nt: TGTGCCAGCAGGTACAGGGGATCGGATTCACCCCTCCACTTT; d_gene: TRBD1; v_gene: TRBV6-1; j_gene: TRBJ1-6; abundance: .